This TCR beta chain is from a study of CD8+CD57+ T cells in acquired aplastic anemia. An expansion of CD8+CD57+ cells by flow cytometry had been shown in patients chosen for sequencing. Blood samples were obtained from patients who had received no prior therapy. Germline CDR1 is SQVTM and CDR2 is ANQGSEA. V was clipped by 5 bases and J by 0 bases, with 8 bases between them. The CDR3 has 13 residues. Genomic DNA served as template for TCR beta VDJ and CDR3 profiling. Each CDR3 protein gets one entry after TCRdb re-called the reads with MiXCR. The top ten hold about 42% of the sample, which has about 180,000 distinct CDR3 sequences, about 60% seen once.

The clonotype was recovered from a human donor with aplastic anemia. This chain uses TRBV29-1 with TRBJ2-1; a weak D match, TRBD1 (5 bases). Sequenced sample: sorted CD4+, CD8+, or CD8+CD57+ T cells (not recorded which) from PBMCs. As DNA, the CDR3 is TGCAGCGTTAGCAGGGTCTCCTACAATGAGCAGTTCTTC. It encodes CSVSRVSYNEQFF.